This record covers a single TCR beta chain. Its antigen is not identified. Sequencing was performed with immunoSEQ multiplex PCR; in TCRdb, only in-frame clones are kept and a portion is missing. The table includes fewer than 20,000 clones, more than 50% detected once. After 6 to 7 days with irradiated graft donor PBMCs, CFSE-labeled recipient PBMCs were FACS-sorted. This specimen belongs to a study of Tregs in tolerant kidney transplant recipients. The CDR3 has 13 residues. The V and J ends lost 5 bases and 8 bases, in that order; junction bases with no gene match: 6. Germline V gene lookup returns CDR1 SGHVS and CDR2 FNYEAQ.

The sequencing used CD4+ T cells from blood cultured with allogeneic cells, collected before the transplant. The TCR originated in a human patient who received a combined kidney and bone marrow transplant. This rearrangement joins TRBV7-6 to TRBJ2-1; 7 positions agree with TRBD1. The DNA for the CDR3 is TGTGCCAGCAGCCAAAACAGGGGCGATGAGCAGTTCTTC. This translates into CASSQNRGDEQFF.